These 30 T cell receptor beta chains were all obtained from the same sample, sequenced in a study of blood T cell repertoires in COVID-19. TCRdb's copy holds only in-frame clones and misses some; the assay was immunoSEQ multiplex PCR. The sample includes over 120,000 clones, roughly 81% of them seen just once. Sequenced input: peripheral blood. Receptor source: a human donor with acute or convalescent COVID-19. The donor label of this sample is uncertain.

The chain has TRBV19 and TRBJ2-1, with TRBD1 matching 9 bases. From germline, CDR1 is LNHDA and CDR2 SQIVND (reference sequence). The J segment lost 10 bases and the V segment lost 6 bases, leaving 7 bases of the junction unmatched. This CDR3 spans 13 amino acids. CDR3 coding DNA: TGTGCCAGTAGCGTGGACAGGGGCCGGGAGCAGTTCTTC. This sequence encodes CASSVDRGREQFF.

The chain joins TRBV6-5 to TRBJ1-2; 9 bases align to TRBD1. The J segment lost 5 bases and the V segment lost 6 bases, leaving 7 bases of the junction unmatched. The CDR3 covers 14 residues. Per germline, CDR1 MNHEY and CDR2 SVGAGI. The CDR3 DNA reads as TGTGCCAGCAGGAACCTAGGGACAGGGTATGGCTACACCTTC. Amino acid sequence: CASRNLGTGYGYTF.

The chain employs TRBV7-9 and TRBJ1-4; perhaps TRBD1 as D (5 bases). CDR1 is SEHNR and CDR2 is FQNEAQ in the germline V gene (reference sequence). CDR3 length: 15 amino acids. Trimming cost V 8 bases and J 4 bases, with 17 bases left between them. The CDR3 reads CASGGWGLGNEKLFF. CDR3 coding DNA: TGTGCCAGCGGAGGTTGGGGACTAGGTAATGAAAAACTGTTTTTT.

The chain uses TRBV25-1 and TRBJ2-1; 7 positions match TRBD2. J lost 2 bases, V lost 4 bases, and 8 bases had no gene match. Germline V gene lookup returns CDR1 MGHDK and CDR2 SYGVNS. CDR3 length: 16 residues. This CDR3 reads CASSAYLAGAYNEQFF. The CDR3 bases are TGTGCCAGCAGTGCCTACTTGGCGGGAGCCTACAATGAGCAGTTCTTC.

This chain connects TRBV5-6 to TRBJ1-1; D is undetermined. Germline V gene sequence: CDR1 SGHDT, CDR2 YYEEEE. This CDR3 is 14 amino acids long. With 4 bases removed from V and 3 bases from J, the gap between germline ends came to 13 bases. The CDR3 protein is CASSPLDGYTEAFF. The CDR3 DNA reads TGTGCCAGCAGCCCGCTAGACGGATACACTGAAGCTTTCTTT.

The V gene is TRBV6-2 or TRBV6-3, the J gene TRBJ1-5; D might be TRBD1 (6 bases). The CDR3 runs to 11 residues. V shed 2 bases and J shed 12 bases, with 8 bases lying between them. The germline V gene has CDR1 MNHEY and CDR2 SVGEGT. CDR3 region: CASSYEGVQHF. CDR3 DNA sequence: TGTGCCAGCAGTTACGAGGGGGTCCAGCATTTT.

The chain links TRBV21-1 to TRBJ2-1; no check of the table's D call, TRBD1, against the DNA was made. TRBV21-1 is annotated as a pseudogene. The CDR3 sequence is 13 residues long. The CDR3 DNA reads TGTGCCAGCAGCAAAGGGGCTGGCGATGAGCAGTTCTTC. Protein sequence: CASSKGAGDEQFF.

V is TRBV5-4 and J is TRBJ1-1; 8 bases line up with TRBD1. The V gene's germline CDR1 is SGHNT and CDR2 YYREEE (reference sequence). Unmatched junction bases numbered 8, after V lost 4 bases and J lost 0 bases. This CDR3 is built from 16 residues. CDR3 protein: CASSRQGSGVNTEAFF. The CDR3 nucleotides read TGTGCCAGCAGCCGACAGGGGTCGGGAGTGAACACTGAAGCTTTCTTT. Looking up the rest from reference TRBV5-4 and TRBJ1-1 gives the full variable domain: ETGVTQSPTHLIKTRGQQVTLRCSSQSGHNTVSWYQQALGQGPQFIFQYYREEENGRGNFPPRFSGLQFPNYSSELNVNALELDDSALYLCASSRQGSGVNTEAFFGQGTRLTVV.

CDR3 protein: CASAPTRQGEQYF. The CDR3 DNA reads as TGTGCCAGCGCCCCGACCCGACAGGGCGAGCAGTACTTC. The chain is built from TRBV6-5 and TRBJ2-7; 7 bases fit TRBD1. V dropped 8 bases and J dropped 6; count of bases not matched to a gene: 10. This CDR3 has 13 amino acids. The V gene's germline CDR1 is MNHEY and CDR2 SVGAGI.

The chain joins TRBV24-1 to TRBJ2-3; D remains unclear. V was clipped by 2 bases and J by 3 bases, with 11 bases between them. The CDR3 is 15 amino acids. Germline V gives CDR1 KGHDR, CDR2 SFDVKD. This CDR3 reads CATSDSKKSTDTQYF. The CDR3 coding sequence is TGTGCCACCAGTGATTCCAAAAAGAGTACAGATACGCAGTATTTT.

The rearrangement uses TRBV5-3 and TRBJ1-1, with 10 bases matching TRBD1. TRBV5-3 is noted as an ORF with a role that remains uncertain. V was pared by 4 bases and J by 4 bases, with 7 bases of the junction left unmatched. CDR3 size: 15 residues. The chain's CDR3 is CARSGDRGRGTEAFF. CDR3 nucleotide sequence: TGTGCCAGAAGCGGTGACAGGGGGCGAGGCACTGAAGCTTTCTTT.

This chain uses TRBV20-1 with TRBJ2-1, with D unclear. Trimming removed 5 bases from V and 5 bases from J, with 7 bases in between. The CDR3 runs to 11 residues. CDR1 is DFQATT and CDR2 is SNEGSKA in the germline V gene (reference sequence). CDR3 sequence (DNA): TGCAGTGCTGAGGTTCACAATGAGCAGTTCTTC. It translates to CSAEVHNEQFF.

The J gene is TRBJ1-1, the V gene TRBV3-1 (or the pseudogene TRBV3-2); possible D gene TRBD1, 5 bases. Trimming left V 4 bases short and J 4 bases short, with 16 bases between. The V gene's germline CDR1 is LGHDT and CDR2 YNNKEL (reference sequence). The CDR3 is 15 amino acids. CDR3 sequence (DNA): TGTGCCAGCAGCCGACCCCTTGTCGGGGGCACTGAAGCTTTCTTT. This encodes CASSRPLVGGTEAFF.

The CDR3, as DNA: TGTGCCAGCAGCTTAGTCGGGACTGTGGGGTTCAATGAGCAGTTCTTC. It specifies CASSLVGTVGFNEQFF. The chain uses TRBV11-3 and TRBJ2-1; weak D call: TRBD2 (6 bases). CDR3 length equals 16 residues. V was pared by 1 base and J by 6 bases, with 16 bases between. The germline CDR1 and CDR2 sequences are SGHNT and YENEEA.

The V gene is TRBV5-1, the J gene TRBJ1-1; weak D call: TRBD1 (5 bases). V was pared by 4 bases and J by 2 bases, with 12 bases between. Germline values: CDR1 SGHRS, CDR2 YFSETQ. This CDR3 has 14 amino acids. In nucleotides, the CDR3 is TGCGCCAGCAGCGCGGGACCGACTAACACTGAAGCTTTCTTT. Its translation: CASSAGPTNTEAFF.

V usage is TRBV9 and J usage is TRBJ1-1; D is unresolved. The CDR3 loop spans 14 amino acids. The V and J ends lost 4 bases and 2 bases respectively, with 12 bases between them. From germline, CDR1 is SGDLS and CDR2 YYNGEE. The CDR3 sequence is CASSFMPENTEAFF. The CDR3 DNA reads TGTGCCAGCAGCTTTATGCCAGAAAACACTGAAGCTTTCTTT.

This rearrangement joins TRBV6-6 to TRBJ1-4; TRBD1 aligns across 7 bases. The CDR3 is 13 residues long. CDR1 and CDR2 (germline): MNHNY, SVGAGI (reference sequence). After removal of 7 bases from V and 7 bases from J, the junction contained 6 bases not matched to a gene. As DNA, the CDR3 is TGTGCCAGCATCGCAGGGGGTGGTGAAAAACTGTTTTTT. Its translation is CASIAGGGEKLFF.

With regard to this clone: An end of the junction differs from the germline gene, which may be a read error. The V and J genes are TRBV7-7 and TRBJ2-3; the match to TRBD2 covers 11 bases. The CDR3 loop spans 15 amino acids. The germline CDR1 and CDR2 sequences are SSHAT and FNYEAQ (reference sequence). The CDR3 reads CASSPIAGGKDTQYF. The CDR3 DNA is TGTGCTAGCAGCCCCATAGCGGGGGGGAAAGATACGCAGTATTTT. Supplemented by reference TRBV7-7 and TRBJ2-3, the full variable domain reads GAGVSQSPRYKVTKRGQDVTLRCDPISSHATLYWYQQALGQGPEFLTYFNYEAQPDKSGLPSDRFSAERPEGSISTLTIQRTEQRDSAMYRCASSPIAGGKDTQYFGPGTRLTVL.

This chain connects TRBV30 to TRBJ1-5; 9 bases align to TRBD1. The CDR3 is 14 residues long. Germline V lookup: CDR1 GTSNPN, CDR2 SVGIG (reference sequence). Losses at the gene ends were 3 bases for V and 4 bases for J; bases not matched to a gene: 4. The CDR3 region is CAWSGTGRNQPQHF. The CDR3 coding sequence is TGTGCCTGGAGCGGGACAGGGAGAAATCAGCCCCAGCATTTT. The whole variable domain, filled in from reference TRBV30 and TRBJ1-5, reads SQTIHQWPATLVQPVGSPLSLECTVEGTSNPNLYWYRQAAGRGLQLLFYSVGIGQISSEVPQNLSASRPQDRQFILSSKKLLLSDSGFYLCAWSGTGRNQPQHFGDGTRLSIL.

The chain carries TRBV7-2 and TRBJ2-7; 12 nucleotides align to TRBD2. Germline values: CDR1 SGHTA, CDR2 FQGNSA. V trimming: 4 bases; J trimming: 5 bases; junction bases outside the gene matches: 6. The CDR3 covers 15 residues. The chain's CDR3 is CASSSSGGAPDEQYF. The CDR3 DNA reads TGTGCCAGCAGCTCTAGCGGGGGGGCCCCCGACGAGCAGTACTTC.

This sequence joins TRBV6-6 and TRBJ2-7, with unresolved D. The V gene lost 0 bases and the J gene lost 7 bases, with 16 bases spanning the gap. Germline V CDR1 and CDR2: MNHNY, SVGAGI (reference sequence). The CDR3 spans 15 residues. CDR3 amino acids: CASSYSPHDPLEQYV. Written as DNA, the CDR3 is TGTGCCAGCAGTTACTCTCCACATGATCCCTTGGAGCAGTACGTC.

The chain combines TRBV3-1 (or the pseudogene TRBV3-2) with TRBJ2-1; the match to TRBD2 covers 11 bases. CDR3 length equals 19 residues. Germline CDR1 is LGHDT and CDR2 is YNNKEL (reference sequence). The V and J ends lost 1 base and 1 base, in that order; junction bases with no gene match: 9. The CDR3 nucleotides read TGTGCCAGCAGCCAAGTTAACCCTAGCGGGGGGTCGTCCTACAATGAGCAGTTCTTC. Amino acids: CASSQVNPSGGSSYNEQFF.

The chain combines TRBV14 with TRBJ2-1, with D tentatively TRBD2 (6 bases). The V end lost 4 bases, the J end lost 9 bases, and 16 bases lay between the germline ends. CDR1 is SGHDN and CDR2 is FVKESK in the germline V gene. The CDR3 is 14 amino acids. The CDR3 DNA follows: TGTGCCAGCAGCCCTCGGACGCAGGGAGGTGAGCAGTTCTTC. This gives the protein CASSPRTQGGEQFF. The full variable domain, its missing parts supplied by reference TRBV14 and TRBJ2-1, is EAGVTQFPSHSVIEKGQTVTLRCDPISGHDNLYWYRRVMGKEIKFLLHFVKESKQDESGMPNNRFLAERTGGTYSTLKVQPAELEDSGVYFCASSPRTQGGEQFFGPGTRLTVL.

The chain carries TRBV28 and TRBJ1-2; 10 nucleotides line up with TRBD1. Germline V lookup: CDR1 MDHEN, CDR2 SYDVKM. The CDR3 runs 15 residues. The V gene end was trimmed by 3 bases and the J gene end by 7 bases; junction bases not matched to a gene: 8. This chain's CDR3 is CASSFGRDRGSGYTF. The CDR3 DNA reads as TGTGCCAGCAGTTTCGGGCGGGACAGGGGAAGTGGCTACACCTTC.

J is TRBJ2-7 and V is TRBV29-1; 12 bases match TRBD1. CDR3 size: 14 residues. J was trimmed by 5 bases and V by 4 bases; bases with no gene match: 6. Germline V lookup: CDR1 SQVTM, CDR2 ANQGSEA. CDR3 residues: CSVVVGTGGDEQYF. The DNA of the CDR3 is TGCAGCGTTGTTGTCGGGACAGGGGGCGACGAGCAGTACTTC.

This chain connects TRBV7-9 to TRBJ2-7, with a possible D match to TRBD2 (5 bases). The ends were cut back, 5 bases at V and 4 bases at J, with 12 bases in the middle. The CDR3 length is 13 residues. Germline V gene lookup returns CDR1 SEHNR and CDR2 FQNEAQ (reference sequence). The CDR3 region has the DNA TGTGCCAGCAGCACAGATTCGGGATACGAGCAGTACGTC. It is translated as CASSTDSGYEQYV.

The V call is TRBV29-1, the J call TRBJ1-5, with D uncertain. The CDR3 contains 13 residues. The germline V and J ends were trimmed by 5 bases and 4 bases, with 12 bases remaining between them. The germline CDR1 and CDR2 sequences are SQVTM and ANQGSEA. DNA of the CDR3: TGCAGCGTTAGGGTGGGAGAGAATCAGCCCCAGCATTTT. This encodes CSVRVGENQPQHF.

This clone appeared a single time. V and J are TRBV4-1 and TRBJ2-4; 7 nucleotides agree with TRBD2. This CDR3 has 15 residues. The germline V gene has CDR1 MGHRA and CDR2 YSYEKL. With 4 bases clipped from V and 3 bases from J, the junction kept 6 bases outside the gene matches. The CDR3 DNA reads as TGCGCCAGCAGCCGAGCGGGGACGGGCAAAAACATTCAGTACTTC. It translates to CASSRAGTGKNIQYF.

The gene calls are TRBV19 and TRBJ1-2; 10 bases line up with TRBD1. The CDR3 extends over 16 amino acids. Germline CDR1 LNHDA, CDR2 SQIVND (reference sequence). J lost 0 bases, V lost 8 bases, and 9 bases had no gene match. The CDR3, as DNA: TGTGCCAGTGTGTCCCGGGACAGGGGAGCTAACTATGGCTACACCTTC. Translation: CASVSRDRGANYGYTF.

The chain has TRBV19 and TRBJ2-2, with 10 positions matching TRBD1. Trimming took 7 bases from V and 4 from J; bases not matched to a gene: 6. CDR1 is LNHDA and CDR2 is SQIVND in the germline V gene (reference sequence). The CDR3 length is 15 residues. The CDR3 spells CASKKGQGLTGELFF. In nucleotides, the CDR3 is TGTGCCAGTAAAAAGGGACAGGGGCTCACCGGGGAGCTGTTTTTT.